A single sample is the source of the 4 T cell receptor beta chains below, sequenced in a study of T cell repertoires in cytomegalovirus infection (dated by TCRdb to between 2018 and 2020). Sequencing was performed on an Illumina HiSeq 1500. The public reads were quality trimmed at Q25 with fastp and then assembled into clones with MiXCR by TCRdb, keeping productive beta chains. Entries that share a CDR3 protein sequence are merged under the most common genes and DNA. Counted in this sample were roughly 640,000 distinct CDR3 sequences; approximately 25% of them appeared once. Less than 10% of the sample lies in the top ten. Sequencing was carried out using CD8+ T cells from PBMCs. All receptors derive from a human donor in good health (CMV status not recorded). Some clones in this sample may be carry-over from other donors' samples.

This clonotype was observed a few times. V gene TRBV7-9 combines with J gene TRBJ2-7, with unresolved D. Per germline, CDR1 SEHNR and CDR2 FQNEAQ (reference sequence). V shed 5 bases and J shed 3 bases, with 14 bases lying between them. The CDR3 covers 14 residues. CDR3 in DNA: TGTGCCAGCAGCCCCACCCTCCCGAACTACGAGCAGTACTTC. This translates into CASSPTLPNYEQYF.

The CDR3 spells CASSAADRALSDTQYF. Here the CDR3 DNA reads TGTGCCAGCAGCGCCGCCGACAGGGCCTTATCAGATACGCAGTATTTT. J is TRBJ2-3 and V is TRBV5-6; TRBD1 agrees at 7 bases. CDR1 is SGHDT and CDR2 is YYEEEE in the germline V gene. There are 16 residues in the CDR3. The trim removed 4 bases at V and 4 bases at J, leaving 12 bases unmatched.

This clonotype was recorded at least ten times. In nucleotides, the CDR3 is TGTGCCAACCACAGGGGGCAATACGAGCAGTACGTC. The encoded protein is CANHRGQYEQYV. The rearrangement links TRBV28 to TRBJ2-7; 9 bases are shared with TRBD1. Germline V gene data show CDR1 as MDHEN and CDR2 as SYDVKM. After removal of 10 bases from V and 4 bases from J, the junction contained 5 bases not matched to a gene. The CDR3 spans 12 residues.

J is TRBJ2-1 and V is TRBV6-2 or TRBV6-3; no reliable D call. This CDR3 has 17 amino acids. CDR1 MNHEY and CDR2 SVGEGT come from the germline V gene. The V end lost 10 bases, the J end lost 3 bases, and 25 bases lay between the germline ends. Written as DNA, the CDR3 is TGTGCCACCGCCCTTTCTCCCTACGCCGAGATCTACAATGAGCAGTTCTTC. Protein sequence: CATALSPYAEIYNEQFF.